A single T cell receptor (beta chain) is shown here with its context. This specimen belongs to a study of blood T cell repertoires in COVID-19. Background on the study: In each case, the material was cDNA or gDNA derived from T cells, B-cell-depleted T cells, or PBMCs.

Per the study methods: The authors estimated nucleated cell counts from reference gene primer amplification. Using immunoSEQ multiplex PCR, the repertoire was profiled, and TCRdb retains in-frame clones only, with some absent. V and J calls and clone size follow that table, whereas D and trimming were derived from the DNA. The repertoire holds about 190,000 clones, with over 75% as singletons. J was trimmed by 4 bases and V by 5 bases; bases with no gene match: 13. Germline V CDR1 and CDR2: SEHNR, FQNEAQ (reference sequence). The CDR3 covers 18 residues. The sequence came from a man between 45 and 60 years old who had recovered from COVID-19. The V gene is TRBV7-9, the J gene TRBJ2-1, with 11 bases matching TRBD2. What was sequenced was peripheral blood. In DNA, the CDR3 is TGTGCCAGCAGCCCCCTTAGCGGGAGGGCCGGTTCTTACAATGAGCAGTTCTTC. It codes for CASSPLSGRAGSYNEQFF. Together with reference TRBV7-9 and TRBJ2-1, the CDR3 gives the full variable domain: DTGVSQNPRHKITKRGQNVTFRCDPISEHNRLYWYRQTLGQGPEFLTYFQNEAQLEKSRLLSDRFSAERPKGSFSTLEIQRTEQGDSAMYLCASSPLSGRAGSYNEQFFGPGTRLTVL.